This T cell receptor (beta chain) was obtained from a study of response to subunit inactivated influenza vaccine. A single record per CDR3 protein comes from TCRdb applying MiXCR to the RT-PCR reads. The table lists 300,000 to 350,000 distinct CDR3 sequences, 20% to 25% of them singletons. This clonotype has just one count. CDR3 size: 14 residues. CDR1 and CDR2 (germline): LNHNV, YYDKDF (reference sequence). With 2 bases removed from V and 3 bases from J, the gap between germline ends came to 11 bases. V is TRBV15 and J is TRBJ2-7, with unresolved D. The TCR comes from a man between 50 and 75 years old who received an inactivated influenza vaccine. The input for sequencing was PBMCs from blood, taken approximately 20 months after vaccination. CDR3 in amino acids: CATSRQPTRYEQYF. CDR3 nucleotide sequence: TGTGCCACCAGCAGACAACCTACACGCTACGAGCAGTACTTC. Combining the CDR3 with reference TRBV15 and TRBJ2-7 gives the whole variable domain DAMVIQNPRYQVTQFGKPVTLSCSQTLNHNVMYWYQQKSSQAPKLLFHYYDKDFNNEADTPDNFQSRRPNTSFCFLDIRSPGLGDTAMYLCATSRQPTRYEQYFGPGTRLTVT.